Listed here is a single T cell receptor (beta chain). This clonotype has ten or more counts. What antigen it recognizes has not been identified. Base qualities are not at hand, and no much larger clone is one base apart. These data originate in a study of identical twins (dated by TCRdb to about 2016). Study-wide context: To test whether fetal clonotypes persist, this study deep-sequenced TCR alpha and beta repertoires from monozygotic twins, from unrelated adults of various ages, and from cord blood. Replicate twin experiments were performed at different times using different library preparation protocols to rule out contamination.

The paper as a whole reports these results and caveats: Because the same donors could not be followed over many years, the conclusions relied on cross-sectional statistical analysis. Out-of-frame TCR alpha sequences shared between twins showed an excess of low generation-probability sequences compared with coincidental sharing between unrelated individuals. In monozygotic twins, recombination models systematically underestimated out-of-frame TCR alpha sharing, but the models matched the sharing seen between unrelated individuals. Abundant cord blood beta clonotypes carried fewer insertions; young adult naive repertoires showed a weaker similar trend, while memory repertoires showed none. Invariant T cells such as MAIT and iNKT could partly confound zero-insertion analyses, though diverse VJ usage argued against this for most clonotypes. Excess twin sharing in beta out-of-frame sequences was weaker because fewer shared sequences lowered the signal-to-noise ratio.

Reading the germline V gene (reference sequence) gives CDR1 DFQATT and CDR2 SNEGSKA. Including cysteine and phenylalanine, the CDR3 has 15 amino acids. Just CDR3 DNA is preserved here, 45 bases in frame from base 1. V and J are trimmed by 6 bases and 0 bases, and the gene matches miss 8 bases of the junction. The protocol used for the library was 5' RACE. Sequenced on an Illumina HiSeq 2000. A universal primer binding site was added through template switching, and the final cDNA carried a unique molecular identifier so that TCR cDNA molecules could be counted accurately. First-strand cDNA for TCR alpha and beta chains was synthesized from specific primers in the conserved constant-segment region. To control for contamination, every cDNA library carried two barcodes: a SMART-Mk sample barcode plus Illumina barcodes. TruSeq adapter sequences and Illumina sample barcodes were added in two successive PCR steps. The TCR alpha and beta cDNA libraries were sequenced on the Illumina HiSeq platform using custom primers. Concerning the study's data processing: Unique molecular identifiers were extracted from raw reads with MiGEC, and CDR3 positions were determined with MiXCR. Recombination models were inferred per individual with the repgenHMM and IGoR tools using an EM algorithm. The tcR package in R was used for shared clonotype analysis, with sharing normalized by the product of cloneset sizes. Out-of-frame nonproductive sequences were analyzed to study raw recombination free of thymic and clonal selection effects. The public reads were run again by TCRdb, first through fastp at Q25 and then through MiXCR, and only productive beta chains were kept. Each entry is one CDR3 protein sequence, shown with its most common DNA and genes. These V and J calls rely on TCRdb rather than the paper's analysis. The sample profile shows about 890,000 distinct CDR3 sequences; 9% to 15% of them were found once. The ten largest make up around 1.5% of the sample.

All donors were healthy Caucasians. Three pairs of female monozygotic twins, all aged about 18 to 30 years, were included in the twin cohort. RNA for TCR libraries was isolated from peripheral blood mononuclear cells. This sample was also put to use in a study of yellow fever vaccine responses in identical twins. The second paper states: According to the authors, in identical twins the way T cells responded to vaccination appeared partly convergent and partly personalized. In the study, vaccine-responding T cell clones were precisely tracked in identical twins.

The V and J genes are TRBV20-1 and TRBJ2-1; 7 of the junction bases match TRBD1. The TCR sequence derives from a woman under 30 in good health. The specimen sequenced was PBMCs. The sequence in DNA is TGCAGTGCACCCCTGACAGGGTTCTCCTACAATGAGCAGTTCTTC. Its product reads: CSAPLTGFSYNEQFF.